Described below is a single T cell receptor (beta chain) sequence and its context. This CDR3 is 13 amino acids long. Trimming took off 0 bases at V and 6 bases at J, with 7 bases between the two ends. CDR1 and CDR2 (germline): SGHNT, YYREEE (reference sequence). Per the original methods: Amplification of reference gene primers provided the estimated nucleated cell counts. Measured with immunoSEQ multiplex PCR; TCRdb has only the in-frame clones, and not every one. V, J and clone size were drawn from that table, and D and trimming were deduced from the DNA. The table lists roughly 100,000 clones, 82% of them singletons. The data originate from a study of blood T cell repertoires in COVID-19. Background on the study: COVID-19 samples collected from the United States, Italy and Spain covered acute and convalescent phases. From T cells, B-cell-depleted T cells, or PBMCs came the material, which was cDNA or gDNA.

Sequencing input: peripheral blood. The chain joins TRBV5-4 to TRBJ2-1; no reliable D call. This TCR was recovered from a woman at least 80 years old with acute or convalescent COVID-19. Written as DNA, the CDR3 is TGTGCCAGCAGCTTGGCGACTGTCAATGAGCAGTTCTTC. It is translated as CASSLATVNEQFF.